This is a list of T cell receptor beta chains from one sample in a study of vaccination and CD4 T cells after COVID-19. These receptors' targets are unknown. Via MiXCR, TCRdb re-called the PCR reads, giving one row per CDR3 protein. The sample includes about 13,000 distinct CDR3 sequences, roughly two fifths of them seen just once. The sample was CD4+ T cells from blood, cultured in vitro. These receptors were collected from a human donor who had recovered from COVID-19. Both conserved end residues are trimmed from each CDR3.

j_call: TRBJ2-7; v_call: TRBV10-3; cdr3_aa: AISDGQWEQY
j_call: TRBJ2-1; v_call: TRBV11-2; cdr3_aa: ASRRPWDRDYNEQF
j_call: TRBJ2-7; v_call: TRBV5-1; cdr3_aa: ASSTGTGRSYEQY
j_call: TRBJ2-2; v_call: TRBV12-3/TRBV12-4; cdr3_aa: ASSRTGRGTGELF
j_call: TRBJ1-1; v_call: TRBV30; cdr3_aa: ACLRDRGLAF
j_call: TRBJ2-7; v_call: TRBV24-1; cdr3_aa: ATSDSRQTIYEQY
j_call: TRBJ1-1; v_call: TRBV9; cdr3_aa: ASSFGQGAAF
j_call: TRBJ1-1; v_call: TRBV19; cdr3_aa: ASSPGTGIFAEAF
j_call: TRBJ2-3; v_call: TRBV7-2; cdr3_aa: ASSLVAKNTDTQY
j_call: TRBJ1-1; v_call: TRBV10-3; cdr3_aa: AISESQDLNTEAF
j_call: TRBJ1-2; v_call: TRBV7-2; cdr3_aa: ASSLALGTSRDYGYT
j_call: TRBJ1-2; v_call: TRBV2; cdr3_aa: ASSWGQNYGYT
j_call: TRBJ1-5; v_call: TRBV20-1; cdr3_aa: SARVGIGQPQH
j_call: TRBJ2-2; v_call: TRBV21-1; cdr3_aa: ASSKEGHRLSGELF
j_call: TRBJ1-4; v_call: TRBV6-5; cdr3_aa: ASSYIGATNEKLF
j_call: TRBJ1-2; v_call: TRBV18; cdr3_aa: ASSLDRAFGYT
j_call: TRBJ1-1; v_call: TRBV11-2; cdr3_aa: ASSLGTTGYQNTEAF
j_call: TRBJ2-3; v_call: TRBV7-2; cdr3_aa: ASSGGLTDTQY
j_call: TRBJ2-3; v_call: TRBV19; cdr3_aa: ASSRSKTSTDTQY
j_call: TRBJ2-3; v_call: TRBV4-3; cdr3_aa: ASSQDAASGGTDTQY
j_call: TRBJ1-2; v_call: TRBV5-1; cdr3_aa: ASSLVTGEGGYT
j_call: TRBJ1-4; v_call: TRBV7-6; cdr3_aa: ASRPTGIRNEKLF
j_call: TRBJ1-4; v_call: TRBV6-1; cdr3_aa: ASSEGWGQTEKLF
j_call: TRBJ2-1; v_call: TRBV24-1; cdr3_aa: ATGGQGYNEQF
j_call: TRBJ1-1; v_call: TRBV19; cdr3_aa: ASSIVGQGKNTEAF
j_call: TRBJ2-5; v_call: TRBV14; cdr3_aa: ASSADRVLQETQY
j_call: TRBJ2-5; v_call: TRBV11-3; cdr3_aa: ASSLGLSDQETQY
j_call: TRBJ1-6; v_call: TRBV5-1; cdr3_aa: ASSEDGAAGALH
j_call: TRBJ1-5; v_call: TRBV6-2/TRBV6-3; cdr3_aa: ASSYKVHRISNQPQH
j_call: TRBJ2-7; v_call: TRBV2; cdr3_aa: ASSGKVLVYEQY
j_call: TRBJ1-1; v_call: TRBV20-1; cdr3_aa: SPDGHMNTEAF
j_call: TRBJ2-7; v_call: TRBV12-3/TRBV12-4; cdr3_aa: ASSFGSSYEQY
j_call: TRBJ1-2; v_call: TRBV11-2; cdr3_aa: ASSPTGSYGYT
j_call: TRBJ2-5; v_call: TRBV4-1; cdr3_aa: ASSQGAGGGQETQY
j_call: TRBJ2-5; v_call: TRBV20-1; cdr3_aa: SARDPRAGGLGETQY
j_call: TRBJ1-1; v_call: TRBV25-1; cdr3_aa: ASSDSEGFTEAF
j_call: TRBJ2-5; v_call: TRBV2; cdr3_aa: ASSAGERGTQY
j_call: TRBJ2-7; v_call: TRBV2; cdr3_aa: ASKGLAGVRDEQY
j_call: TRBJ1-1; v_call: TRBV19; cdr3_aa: ASILRMNTEAF
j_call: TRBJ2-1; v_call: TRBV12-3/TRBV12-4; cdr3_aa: ASSPNSGQGYNEQF
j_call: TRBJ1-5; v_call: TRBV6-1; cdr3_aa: ASAIGSNQPQH
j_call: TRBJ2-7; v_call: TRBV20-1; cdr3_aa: SARGTIGSGAYEQY
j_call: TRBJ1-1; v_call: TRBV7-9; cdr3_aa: ASSPKGTAYTEAF
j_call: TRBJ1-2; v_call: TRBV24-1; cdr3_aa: ATSDPSGGGYT
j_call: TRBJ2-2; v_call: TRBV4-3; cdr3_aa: ASSQGHRTGELF
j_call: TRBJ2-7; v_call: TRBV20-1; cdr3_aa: SATPGGHPHFSYEQY
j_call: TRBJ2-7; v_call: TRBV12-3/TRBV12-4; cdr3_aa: ASSSLSYEQY
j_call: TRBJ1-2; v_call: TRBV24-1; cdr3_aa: ATSDYDRPLNYGYT